One sample yielded the 5 T cell receptor beta chains listed below, sequenced in a study of CD8+CD57+ T cells in acquired aplastic anemia. The TCR beta profiling, which covered VDJ combination and CDR3 sequence, was carried out using genomic DNA as the template. Via MiXCR, TCRdb re-called the reads, giving one row per CDR3 protein. The sample holds hundreds of thousands of distinct CDR3 sequences, roughly 64% seen once. Source material: sorted CD4+, CD8+, or CD8+CD57+ T cells (not recorded which) from PBMCs. The origin of the receptors is a human donor in good health, serving as a control.

V and J are TRBV7-8 and TRBJ1-6; unclear D gene. The CDR3 covers 16 residues. V was shortened by 6 bases and J by 6 bases, with 18 bases between the two germline ends. The germline CDR1 and CDR2 sequences are SGHVS and FQNEAQ. This chain's CDR3 is CASSFRQAHINSPLHF. DNA for the CDR3: TGTGCCAGCAGTTTCCGGCAGGCGCACATTAATTCACCCCTCCACTTT.

This clonotype was counted many times. The chain carries TRBV20-1 and TRBJ2-7, with TRBD1 as a possible D gene (5 bases). The CDR3 length is 14 residues. Trimming cost V 0 bases and J 1 base, with 10 bases left between them. CDR1 and CDR2 from the germline V gene are DFQATT and SNEGSKA (reference sequence). The CDR3 DNA sequence: TGCAGTGCTAGAGAACAGGCTAGGTCCTACGAGCAGTACTTC. Translation: CSAREQARSYEQYF.

As concerns this clonotype: Germline is not matched at one junction end, which may reflect a read error. The rearrangement joins TRBV29-1 to TRBJ2-7, with TRBD1 as a possible D gene (6 bases). This CDR3 comprises 13 residues. The V gene's germline CDR1 is SQVTM and CDR2 ANQGSEA. The CDR3 DNA sequence: TGCAGTGTTGGGGGCGAGGGGGACTACGAGCAGTACTTC. Protein sequence: CSVGGEGDYEQYF.

The V gene is TRBV5-4, the J gene TRBJ1-2, with 9 bases aligning to TRBD1. This CDR3 region has 14 residues. Germline CDR1 reads SGHNT; CDR2 reads YYREEE (reference sequence). V lost 4 bases to trimming and J lost 4 bases; unmatched junction nucleotides: 5. The chain's CDR3 is CASSPVGQGYGYTF. CDR3 nucleotides: TGTGCCAGCAGCCCGGTGGGACAGGGCTATGGCTACACCTTC.

The chain joins TRBV10-3 to TRBJ2-7, with 12 bases that match TRBD2. The CDR3 has 14 amino acids. In germline, CDR1 is ENHRY, CDR2 SYGVKD. J gave up 4 bases and V 10 bases, and 8 bases lay outside the gene matches. In DNA form, the CDR3 reads TGTGCCAGCAGGACTAGCGGGGAGGGTTACGAGCAGTACTTC. Translation: CASRTSGEGYEQYF.